These T cell receptor beta chains were read from a single sample in a study of PD-L1 blockade in urothelial cancer. Profiling relied on immunoSEQ multiplex PCR, and the TCRdb table lists in-frame clones only, not all of them. This table has 38,000 or so clones, 70% to 90% appearing once. Sample: PBMCs, taken around atezolizumab (anti-PD-L1) treatment. The receptors stem from a man in his 70s with urothelial cancer. The CDR3 runs from the conserved cysteine through the conserved F or W. D genes are given only for firm matches. Part of the rows lack a size; the others show once, few, many or a class for expanded clones.

v_call: TRBV4-2; j_call: TRBJ2-7; d_call: TRBD1; clone_size: NA; cdr3_aa: CASSPTGFDEQYF; cdr3_nt: TGTGCCAGCAGCCCGACAGGGTTCGACGAGCAGTACTTC
v_call: TRBV5-6; j_call: TRBJ1-1; d_call: NA; clone_size: NA; cdr3_aa: CASSLGPTNTEAFF; cdr3_nt: TGTGCCAGCAGCTTGGGGCCCACGAACACTGAAGCTTTCTTT
v_call: TRBV15; j_call: TRBJ2-1; d_call: NA; clone_size: NA; cdr3_aa: CATSRDRGLGKFSYNEQFF; cdr3_nt: TGTGCCACCAGCAGAGATCGAGGGCTAGGGAAATTCTCCTACAATGAGCAGTTCTTC
v_call: TRBV5-4; j_call: TRBJ1-1; d_call: NA; clone_size: NA; cdr3_aa: CASSPQSYQGLDTEAFF; cdr3_nt: TGTGCCAGCAGCCCTCAATCCTACCAGGGACTGGACACTGAAGCTTTCTTT
v_call: TRBV7-9; j_call: TRBJ2-5; d_call: TRBD2; clone_size: NA; cdr3_aa: CASSLGSPGTSEETQYF; cdr3_nt: TGTGCCAGCAGCCTAGGATCCCCGGGGACTAGCGAAGAGACCCAGTACTTC
v_call: TRBV5-4; j_call: TRBJ2-5; d_call: NA; clone_size: NA; cdr3_aa: CASSLGPGNQETQYF; cdr3_nt: TGTGCCAGCAGCTTGGGGCCGGGGAACCAAGAGACCCAGTACTTC
v_call: TRBV27; j_call: TRBJ2-1; d_call: NA; clone_size: NA; cdr3_aa: CASSSTPPEPYNEQFF; cdr3_nt: TGTGCCAGCAGTTCGACCCCACCGGAGCCCTACAATGAGCAGTTCTTC
v_call: TRBV4-1; j_call: TRBJ2-7; d_call: NA; clone_size: NA; cdr3_aa: CASSQEGEGAYEQYF; cdr3_nt: TGCGCCAGCAGCCAAGAGGGAGAGGGCGCCTACGAGCAGTACTTC
v_call: TRBV19; j_call: TRBJ2-7; d_call: TRBD2; clone_size: once; cdr3_aa: CASMASGGYEQYF; cdr3_nt: TGTGCCAGTATGGCTAGCGGGGGCTACGAGCAGTACTTC
v_call: TRBV7-8; j_call: TRBJ1-2; d_call: NA; clone_size: once; cdr3_aa: CASSANTGYYGYTF; cdr3_nt: TGTGCCAGCAGCGCCAATACAGGGTACTATGGCTACACCTTC
v_call: TRBV19; j_call: TRBJ2-1; d_call: TRBD1; clone_size: few; cdr3_aa: CASRLLAGTGGPQFF; cdr3_nt: TGTGCCAGTAGACTATTAGCCGGGACAGGGGGACCCCAGTTCTTC
v_call: TRBV28; j_call: TRBJ1-4; d_call: NA; clone_size: NA; cdr3_aa: CASSGLPATNEKLFF; cdr3_nt: TGTGCCAGCAGTGGACTGCCAGCAACTAATGAAAAACTGTTTTTT
v_call: TRBV6-1; j_call: TRBJ2-2; d_call: NA; clone_size: once; cdr3_aa: CASSEGLTNTGELFF; cdr3_nt: TGTGCCAGCAGTGAAGGACTAACTAACACCGGGGAGCTGTTTTTT
v_call: TRBV6-1; j_call: TRBJ2-7; d_call: NA; clone_size: NA; cdr3_aa: CATAGLAYEQYF; cdr3_nt: TGTGCCACCGCCGGCCTAGCCTACGAGCAGTACTTC
v_call: TRBV6-1; j_call: TRBJ2-7; d_call: TRBD1; clone_size: NA; cdr3_aa: CASRGDRADSLEQYF; cdr3_nt: TGTGCCAGCAGGGGGGACAGGGCTGACTCCCTCGAGCAGTACTTC
v_call: TRBV5-6; j_call: TRBJ1-2; d_call: NA; clone_size: NA; cdr3_aa: CASSLVGGAGYGYTF; cdr3_nt: TGTGCCAGCAGCTTGGTTGGGGGCGCAGGGTATGGCTACACCTTC
v_call: TRBV10-1; j_call: TRBJ2-1; d_call: TRBD2; clone_size: NA; cdr3_aa: CASSGSGIHNEQFF; cdr3_nt: TGCGCCAGCAGTGGCAGCGGGATCCACAATGAGCAGTTCTTC
v_call: TRBV5-1; j_call: TRBJ2-1; d_call: TRBD1; clone_size: NA; cdr3_aa: CASSLARGTGIRSGSYNEQFF; cdr3_nt: TGCGCCAGCAGCTTGGCCCGTGGGACAGGGATTCGGAGCGGATCCTACAATGAGCAGTTCTTC
v_call: TRBV13; j_call: TRBJ2-3; d_call: TRBD2; clone_size: NA; cdr3_aa: CASSFSGRARTDTQYF; cdr3_nt: TGTGCCAGCAGCTTTAGCGGGAGGGCCAGGACAGATACGCAGTATTTT
v_call: TRBV28; j_call: TRBJ2-7; d_call: NA; clone_size: NA; cdr3_aa: CASSLQGPHEQYF; cdr3_nt: TGTGCCAGCAGTCTACAGGGACCCCACGAGCAGTACTTC
v_call: TRBV4-2; j_call: TRBJ1-1; d_call: TRBD1; clone_size: few; cdr3_aa: CASSQDEGQYMNTEAFF; cdr3_nt: TGTGCCAGCAGCCAAGATGAGGGACAGTACATGAACACTGAAGCTTTCTTT
v_call: TRBV5-1; j_call: TRBJ1-3; d_call: TRBD1; clone_size: NA; cdr3_aa: CASSLRQTGSGNTIYF; cdr3_nt: TGCGCCAGCAGCCTCAGACAGACAGGGTCTGGAAACACCATATATTTT
v_call: TRBV6-6; j_call: TRBJ2-7; d_call: NA; clone_size: NA; cdr3_aa: CASSYDVGGAIYEQYF; cdr3_nt: TGTGCCAGCAGTTACGATGTCGGCGGGGCGATCTACGAGCAGTACTTC
v_call: TRBV2; j_call: TRBJ1-5; d_call: TRBD1; clone_size: NA; cdr3_aa: CASSERTGGDQPQHF; cdr3_nt: TGTGCCAGCAGTGAAAGGACAGGAGGAGATCAGCCCCAGCATTTT
v_call: TRBV5-1; j_call: TRBJ2-2; d_call: TRBD1; clone_size: NA; cdr3_aa: CASSSGGTGGNTGELFF; cdr3_nt: TGCGCCAGCAGCTCCGGGGGGACAGGGGGAAACACCGGGGAGCTGTTTTTT
v_call: TRBV5-4; j_call: TRBJ2-5; d_call: NA; clone_size: NA; cdr3_aa: CASSPAQGQETQYF; cdr3_nt: TGTGCCAGCAGCCCGGCGCAGGGACAAGAGACCCAGTACTTC
v_call: TRBV7-9; j_call: TRBJ2-1; d_call: TRBD2; clone_size: NA; cdr3_aa: CASSTTLAGGPAYNEQFF; cdr3_nt: TGTGCCAGCAGCACTACCCTAGCGGGAGGACCTGCCTACAATGAGCAGTTCTTC
v_call: TRBV5-7; j_call: TRBJ2-2; d_call: TRBD1; clone_size: NA; cdr3_aa: CASSTRSGGNTGELFF; cdr3_nt: TGTGCCAGCAGCACGCGGTCAGGGGGGAACACCGGGGAGCTGTTTTTT
v_call: TRBV19; j_call: TRBJ2-5; d_call: TRBD1; clone_size: NA; cdr3_aa: CASSPGDSRRETQYF; cdr3_nt: TGTGCCAGTAGTCCCGGGGACAGTCGGCGGGAGACCCAGTACTTC
v_call: TRBV27; j_call: TRBJ1-2; d_call: TRBD1; clone_size: NA; cdr3_aa: CASSKTGGDYGYTF; cdr3_nt: TGTGCCAGCAGCAAGACAGGGGGCGACTATGGCTACACCTTC
v_call: TRBV5-4; j_call: TRBJ2-5; d_call: TRBD2; clone_size: NA; cdr3_aa: CASSSGTSGIGMQETQYF; cdr3_nt: TGTGCCAGCAGCTCCGGGACTAGCGGGATCGGCATGCAAGAGACCCAGTACTTC
v_call: TRBV19; j_call: TRBJ1-5; d_call: TRBD1; clone_size: NA; cdr3_aa: CASTHRGVHHQPQHF; cdr3_nt: TGTGCCAGTACCCACAGGGGCGTTCATCATCAGCCCCAGCATTTT
v_call: TRBV28; j_call: TRBJ2-7; d_call: NA; clone_size: NA; cdr3_aa: CASSLPLAPYEQYF; cdr3_nt: TGTGCCAGCAGTTTACCCCTAGCTCCTTACGAGCAGTACTTC
v_call: TRBV18; j_call: TRBJ1-4; d_call: TRBD1; clone_size: NA; cdr3_aa: CASSPGTGHNEKLFF; cdr3_nt: TGTGCCAGCTCACCAGGGACAGGCCATAATGAAAAACTGTTTTTT
v_call: TRBV9; j_call: TRBJ2-1; d_call: TRBD2; clone_size: NA; cdr3_aa: CASSGQRGSNEQFF; cdr3_nt: TGTGCCAGCAGCGGCCAGCGGGGAAGCAATGAGCAGTTCTTC
v_call: TRBV2; j_call: TRBJ2-5; d_call: TRBD2; clone_size: once; cdr3_aa: CASKRTGTSGRAKETQYF; cdr3_nt: TGTGCCAGCAAGCGGACCGGGACTAGCGGGAGGGCCAAAGAGACCCAGTACTTC
v_call: TRBV5-1; j_call: TRBJ1-3; d_call: NA; clone_size: NA; cdr3_aa: CASSKTGYSGNTIYF; cdr3_nt: TGCGCCAGCAGCAAAACAGGCTACTCTGGAAACACCATATATTTT